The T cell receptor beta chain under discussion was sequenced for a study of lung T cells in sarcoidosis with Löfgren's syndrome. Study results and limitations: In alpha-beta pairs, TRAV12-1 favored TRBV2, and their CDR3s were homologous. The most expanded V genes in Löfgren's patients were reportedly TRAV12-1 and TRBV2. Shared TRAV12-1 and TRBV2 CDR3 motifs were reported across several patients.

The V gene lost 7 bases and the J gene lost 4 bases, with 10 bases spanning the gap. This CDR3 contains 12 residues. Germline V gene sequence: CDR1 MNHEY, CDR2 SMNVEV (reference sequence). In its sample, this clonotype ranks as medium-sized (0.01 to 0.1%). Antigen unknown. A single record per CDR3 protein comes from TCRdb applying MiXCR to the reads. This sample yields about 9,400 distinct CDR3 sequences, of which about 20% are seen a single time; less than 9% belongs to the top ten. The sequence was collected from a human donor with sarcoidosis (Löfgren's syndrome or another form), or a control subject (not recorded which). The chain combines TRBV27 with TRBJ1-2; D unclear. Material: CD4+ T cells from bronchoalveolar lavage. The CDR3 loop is CASKGSIYGYTF. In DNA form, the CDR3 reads TGTGCCAGCAAGGGCTCAATCTATGGCTACACCTTC.